This TCR beta chain emerged from a study of blood T cell repertoires in COVID-19 (dated by TCRdb to 2020 to 2021). General notes on the study: Samples from collaborators originated in the United States, Italy and Spain and spanned both the acute and convalescent phases of COVID-19. The material from the prospective study consisted of cDNA or gDNA derived from T cells, B-cell-depleted T cells, or PBMCs. Deeply sampled blood TCRbeta repertoires from subjects exposed to, actively infected with, or recovered from COVID-19 were included in the dataset. A freely available public database, intended as a resource for researchers studying the immune response to SARS-CoV-2, is where the repertoires were released. Samples were obtained from the ongoing ImmuneRACE study (first 160 participants) and from 1,200 or so subjects provided by 6 global collaborators. The sample metadata nearly always contained a de-identified subject ID, COVID-19 status, age in years and sex. Where HLA class I and class II types were available, the types were taken from metadata supplied by the sample provider, not from assay-based typing. Summary of the overall study and its limitations: Clinical and demographic metadata were provided uncurated, with the amount varying by source and participant.

Remarks on this clone: Its antigen has not been determined. Per-nucleotide qualities are absent, and no much larger clonotype sits a single base away.

Collaborating institutions collected whole blood in K2EDTA tubes following their own protocols. For TCRbeta analysis, collaborators shipped samples in one of three forms: frozen whole blood, isolated PBMCs, or DNA extracted from either of those sample types. Trimming removed 5 bases from V and 2 bases from J, leaving 13 bases between the germline ends. CDR1 is given as MNHEY and CDR2 as SMNVEV, both from the germline V gene (reference sequence). From its cysteine to its phenylalanine, the CDR3 spans 16 amino acids. Only the CDR3 region is kept as DNA, spanning 48 bases read in frame from base 1. TCRbeta CDR3 regions were amplified from genomic DNA by means of the immunoSEQ Assay, a bias-controlled multiplex PCR. The paper's processing steps were these. Nucleated cell counts per sample were estimated from amplification of reference gene primers within the assay. To quantify the absolute abundance of each unique TCRbeta CDR3 rearrangement, sequence reads were collapsed and filtered. For each sample, productive Simpson clonality was calculated as the square root of Simpson's diversity index across productive rearrangements. TCRdb stores this immuneACCESS table with in-frame sequences only. Part of the clones is absent; in the studies checked, under half of the shortfall reflects unresolved V genes, and no reason is known for the rest. The V and J calls and clone size are taken from that table; D and trimming were inferred from the DNA. The sample has 84,000 or so clones on record, around 74% of them singletons. The leading ten clones occupy 7.5% to 10% of the sample.

Source material: peripheral blood. The sequence links TRBV27 to TRBJ1-6, with a weak D call of TRBD1 (5 bases match). The sequence was collected from a human donor in a cohort sampled during active COVID-19. CDR3 region: CASSPLLTAYNSPLHF. The sequenced DNA is TGTGCCAGCAGTCCCCTCTTGACAGCCTATAATTCACCCCTCCACTTT.